The clone carrying this TCR beta chain was counted a single time. A second PCR of roughly 7 to 11 cycles used a sample-barcoded 5' primer and a J-beta primer mix. TCRdb reprocessed the 5' RACE reads via MiXCR and lists one record per CDR3 protein. The sample holds fewer than 900,000 distinct CDR3 sequences; roughly 44% are singletons and the top ten take roughly 19%. The data derive from a study of blood T cells in healthy people across ages. This clonotype originated in a woman aged 60 to 75 in good health. The material sequenced was blood.

The CDR3 spells CSARDGGGRPQHF. CDR3 DNA: TGCAGTGCTAGAGATGGGGGTGGTCGGCCCCAGCATTTT. The rearrangement uses TRBV20-1 and TRBJ1-5; D is perhaps TRBD1 (5 bases). Trimming removed 0 bases at V and 9 bases at J, with 12 bases between. CDR3 size: 13 residues. Germline lookup yields CDR1 DFQATT and CDR2 SNEGSKA (reference sequence).